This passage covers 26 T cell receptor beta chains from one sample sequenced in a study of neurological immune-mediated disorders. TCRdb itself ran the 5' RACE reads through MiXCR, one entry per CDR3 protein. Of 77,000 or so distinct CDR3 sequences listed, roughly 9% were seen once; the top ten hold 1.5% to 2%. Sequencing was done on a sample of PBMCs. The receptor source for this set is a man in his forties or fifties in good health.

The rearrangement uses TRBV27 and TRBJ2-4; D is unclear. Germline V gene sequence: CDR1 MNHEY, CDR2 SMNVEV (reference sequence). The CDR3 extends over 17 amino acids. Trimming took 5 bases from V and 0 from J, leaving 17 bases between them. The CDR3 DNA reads TGTGCCAGCAGTCCCGGGCCGGCGGTGATAGCCAAAAACATTCAGTACTTC. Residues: CASSPGPAVIAKNIQYF.

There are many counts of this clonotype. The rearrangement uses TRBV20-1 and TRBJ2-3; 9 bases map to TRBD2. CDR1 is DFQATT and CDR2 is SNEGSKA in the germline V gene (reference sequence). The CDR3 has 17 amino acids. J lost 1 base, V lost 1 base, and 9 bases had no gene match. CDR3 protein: CSARGLRERGGTDTQYF. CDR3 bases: TGCAGTGCTAGAGGCCTTCGAGAGCGGGGGGGCACAGATACGCAGTATTTT.

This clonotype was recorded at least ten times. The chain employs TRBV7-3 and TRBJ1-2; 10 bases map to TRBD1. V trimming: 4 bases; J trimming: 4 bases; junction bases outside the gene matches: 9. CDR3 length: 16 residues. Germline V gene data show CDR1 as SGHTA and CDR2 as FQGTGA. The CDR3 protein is CASSSGTGVGSYGYTF. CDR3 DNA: TGTGCCAGCAGCTCTGGGACAGGGGTCGGTAGCTATGGCTACACCTTC. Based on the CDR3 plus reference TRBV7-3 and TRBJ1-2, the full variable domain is GAGVSQTPSNKVTEKGKYVELRCDPISGHTALYWYRQSLGQGPEFLIYFQGTGAADDSGLPNDRFFAVRPEGSVSTLKIQRTERGDSAVYLCASSSGTGVGSYGYTFGSGTRLTVV.

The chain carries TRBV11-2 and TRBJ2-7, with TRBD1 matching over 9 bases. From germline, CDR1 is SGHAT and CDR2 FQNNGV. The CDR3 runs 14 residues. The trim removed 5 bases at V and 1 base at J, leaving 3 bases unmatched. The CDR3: CASSADRGSYEQYF. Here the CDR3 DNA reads TGTGCCAGCAGCGCGGACAGGGGTTCCTACGAGCAGTACTTC.

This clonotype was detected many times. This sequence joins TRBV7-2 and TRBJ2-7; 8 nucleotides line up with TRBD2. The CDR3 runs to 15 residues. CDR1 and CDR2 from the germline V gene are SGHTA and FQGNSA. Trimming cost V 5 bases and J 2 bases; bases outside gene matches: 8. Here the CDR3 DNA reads TGTGCCAGCAGCCGGGGCGCGGGGGGTACCTACGAGCAGTACTTC. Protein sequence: CASSRGAGGTYEQYF. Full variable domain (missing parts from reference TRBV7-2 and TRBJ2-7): GAGVSQSPSNKVTEKGKDVELRCDPISGHTALYWYRQSLGQGLEFLIYFQGNSAPDKSGLPSDRFSAERTGGSVSTLTIQRTQQEDSAVYLCASSRGAGGTYEQYFGPGTRLTVT.

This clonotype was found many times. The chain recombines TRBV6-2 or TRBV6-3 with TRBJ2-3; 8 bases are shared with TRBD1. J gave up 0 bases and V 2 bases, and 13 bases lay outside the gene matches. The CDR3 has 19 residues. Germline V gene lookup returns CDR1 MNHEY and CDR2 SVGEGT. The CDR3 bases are TGTGCCAGCAGTTACCCCGACAGGGGACTCGCCGGGAGCACAGATACGCAGTATTTT. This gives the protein CASSYPDRGLAGSTDTQYF.

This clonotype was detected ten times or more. CDR3 bases: TGTGCCAGCAGCCCGACGTCGGGGTCTGGAAACACCATATATTTT. Its translation is CASSPTSGSGNTIYF. The V call is TRBV7-2, the J call TRBJ1-3; no clear D gene. The V end was cut by 5 bases, the J end by 1 base, with 12 bases between. From germline, CDR1 is SGHTA and CDR2 FQGNSA. This CDR3 spans 15 amino acids.

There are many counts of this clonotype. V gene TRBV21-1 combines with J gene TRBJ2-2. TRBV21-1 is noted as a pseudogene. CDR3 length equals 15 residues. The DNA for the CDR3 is TGTGCCAGCAGCAAATCTAAGGCGGAAACCGGGGAGCTGTTTTTT. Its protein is CASSKSKAETGELFF.

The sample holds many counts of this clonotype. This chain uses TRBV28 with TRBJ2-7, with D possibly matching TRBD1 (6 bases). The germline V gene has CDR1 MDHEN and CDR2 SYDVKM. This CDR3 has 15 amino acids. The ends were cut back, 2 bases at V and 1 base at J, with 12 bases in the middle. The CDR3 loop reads CASSLDRFISYEQYF. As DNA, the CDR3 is TGTGCCAGCAGTTTAGACAGGTTTATTTCCTACGAGCAGTACTTC.

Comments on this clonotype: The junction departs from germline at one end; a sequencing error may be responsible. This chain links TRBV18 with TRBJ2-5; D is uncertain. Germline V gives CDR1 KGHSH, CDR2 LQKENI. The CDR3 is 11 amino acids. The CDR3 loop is CANSPGETQYF. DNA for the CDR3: TGTGCCAACTCACCGGGCGAGACACAGTACTTC.

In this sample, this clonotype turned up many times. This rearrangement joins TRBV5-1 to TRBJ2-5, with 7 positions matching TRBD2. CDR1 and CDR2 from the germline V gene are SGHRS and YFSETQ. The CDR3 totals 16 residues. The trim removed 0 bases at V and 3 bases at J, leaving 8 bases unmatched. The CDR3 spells CASSLDTGGNEETQYF. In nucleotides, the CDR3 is TGCGCCAGCAGCTTGGATACCGGGGGGAACGAAGAGACCCAGTACTTC.

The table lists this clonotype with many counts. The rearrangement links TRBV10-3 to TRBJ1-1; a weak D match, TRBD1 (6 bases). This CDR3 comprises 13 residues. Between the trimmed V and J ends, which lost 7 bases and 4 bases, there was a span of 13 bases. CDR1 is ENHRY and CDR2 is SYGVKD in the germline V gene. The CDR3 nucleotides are TGTGCCATCACTGGGGGCGGAGGCACTGAAGCTTTCTTT. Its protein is CAITGGGGTEAFF.

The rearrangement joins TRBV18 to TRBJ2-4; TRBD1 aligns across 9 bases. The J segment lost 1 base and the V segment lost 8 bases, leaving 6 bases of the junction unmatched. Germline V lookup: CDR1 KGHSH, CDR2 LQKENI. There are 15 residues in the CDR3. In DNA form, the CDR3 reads TGTGCCAGCCGGACAGGGGATTGGGCCAAAAACATTCAGTACTTC. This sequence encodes CASRTGDWAKNIQYF.

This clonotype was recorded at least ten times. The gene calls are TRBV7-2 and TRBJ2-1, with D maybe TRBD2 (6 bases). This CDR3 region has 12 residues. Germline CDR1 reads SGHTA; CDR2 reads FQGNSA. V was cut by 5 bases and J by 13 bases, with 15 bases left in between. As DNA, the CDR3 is TGTGCCAGCAGCCCCGGGACTCTAACCCAGTTCTTC. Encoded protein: CASSPGTLTQFF. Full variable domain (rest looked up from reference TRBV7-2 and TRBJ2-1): GAGVSQSPSNKVTEKGKDVELRCDPISGHTALYWYRQSLGQGLEFLIYFQGNSAPDKSGLPSDRFSAERTGGSVSTLTIQRTQQEDSAVYLCASSPGTLTQFFGPGTRLTVL.

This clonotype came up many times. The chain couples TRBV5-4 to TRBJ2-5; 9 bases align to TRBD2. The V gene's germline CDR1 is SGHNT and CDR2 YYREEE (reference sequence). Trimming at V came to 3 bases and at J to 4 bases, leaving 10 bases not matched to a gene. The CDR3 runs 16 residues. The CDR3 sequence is CASSSTLAGRGETQYF. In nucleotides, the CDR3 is TGTGCCAGCAGCTCGACGCTAGCGGGAAGAGGAGAGACCCAGTACTTC.

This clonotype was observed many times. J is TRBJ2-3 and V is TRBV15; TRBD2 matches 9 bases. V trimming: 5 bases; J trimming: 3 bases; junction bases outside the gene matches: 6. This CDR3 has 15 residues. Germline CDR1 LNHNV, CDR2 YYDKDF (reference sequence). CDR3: CATSPLAGRTDTQYF. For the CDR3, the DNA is TGTGCCACCAGCCCCCTAGCGGGAAGAACAGATACGCAGTATTTT.

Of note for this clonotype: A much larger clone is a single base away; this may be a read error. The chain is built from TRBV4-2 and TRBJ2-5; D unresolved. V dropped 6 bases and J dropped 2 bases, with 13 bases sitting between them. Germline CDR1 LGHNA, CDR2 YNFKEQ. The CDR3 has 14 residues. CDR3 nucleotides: TGTGCCAGCAGACAAACCACAGCTCAAGAGACCCAGTACTTC. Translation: CASRQTTAQETQYF.

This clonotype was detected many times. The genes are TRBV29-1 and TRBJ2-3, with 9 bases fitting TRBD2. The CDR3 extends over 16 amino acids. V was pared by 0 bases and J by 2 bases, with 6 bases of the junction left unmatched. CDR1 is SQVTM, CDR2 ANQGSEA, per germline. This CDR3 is CSVEDRSGGYTDTQYF. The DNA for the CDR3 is TGCAGCGTTGAAGATCGGAGCGGGGGGTACACAGATACGCAGTATTTT.

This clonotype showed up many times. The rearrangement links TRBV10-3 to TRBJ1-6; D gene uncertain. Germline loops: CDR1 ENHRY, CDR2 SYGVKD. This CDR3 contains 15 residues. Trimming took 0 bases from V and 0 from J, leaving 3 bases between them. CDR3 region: CAISESFSYNSPLHF. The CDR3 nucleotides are TGTGCCATCAGTGAGTCGTTCTCCTATAATTCACCCCTCCACTTT.

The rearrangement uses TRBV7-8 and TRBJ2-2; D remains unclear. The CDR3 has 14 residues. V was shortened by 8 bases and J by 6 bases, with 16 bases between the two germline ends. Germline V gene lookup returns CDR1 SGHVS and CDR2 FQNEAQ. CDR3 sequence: CASLGILSAGELFF. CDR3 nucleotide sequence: TGTGCCAGCTTGGGGATTCTCTCGGCCGGGGAGCTGTTTTTT.

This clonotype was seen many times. The CDR3 reads CASSLAPTGGTDTQYF. CDR3 nucleotide sequence: TGCGCCAGCAGCTTGGCCCCGACAGGGGGCACAGATACGCAGTATTTT. The rearrangement joins TRBV5-1 to TRBJ2-3; 8 nucleotides agree with TRBD1. V lost 0 bases to trimming and J lost 1 base; unmatched junction nucleotides: 4. Germline V CDR1 and CDR2: SGHRS, YFSETQ. CDR3 length: 16 residues.

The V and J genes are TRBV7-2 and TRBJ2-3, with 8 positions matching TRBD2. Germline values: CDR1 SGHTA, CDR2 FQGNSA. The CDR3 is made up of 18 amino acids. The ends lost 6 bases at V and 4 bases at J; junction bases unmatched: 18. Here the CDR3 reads CASSKRERLLQAADTQYF. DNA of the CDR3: TGTGCCAGCAGTAAGCGGGAGCGGCTCCTCCAGGCGGCAGATACGCAGTATTTT.

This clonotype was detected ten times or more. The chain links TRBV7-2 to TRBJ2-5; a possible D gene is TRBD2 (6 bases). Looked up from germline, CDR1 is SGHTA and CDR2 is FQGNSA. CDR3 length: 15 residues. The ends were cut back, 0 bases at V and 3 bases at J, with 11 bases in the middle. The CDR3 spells CASSLAGTEEETQYF. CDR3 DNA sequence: TGTGCCAGCAGCTTAGCCGGGACTGAAGAAGAGACCCAGTACTTC. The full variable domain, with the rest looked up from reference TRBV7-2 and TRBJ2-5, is GAGVSQSPSNKVTEKGKDVELRCDPISGHTALYWYRQSLGQGLEFLIYFQGNSAPDKSGLPSDRFSAERTGGSVSTLTIQRTQQEDSAVYLCASSLAGTEEETQYFGPGTRLLVL.

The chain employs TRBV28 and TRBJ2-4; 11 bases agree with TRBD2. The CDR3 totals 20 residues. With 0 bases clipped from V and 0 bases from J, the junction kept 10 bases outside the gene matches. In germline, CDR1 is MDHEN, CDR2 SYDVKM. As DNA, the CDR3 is TGTGCCAGCAGTTTATGGGAAACTAGCGGGAGACGCGTAGCCAAAAACATTCAGTACTTC. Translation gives CASSLWETSGRRVAKNIQYF.

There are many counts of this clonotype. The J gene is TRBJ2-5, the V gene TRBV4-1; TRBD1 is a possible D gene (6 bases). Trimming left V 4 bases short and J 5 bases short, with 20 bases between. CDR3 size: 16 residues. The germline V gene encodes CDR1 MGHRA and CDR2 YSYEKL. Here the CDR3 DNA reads TGCGCCAGCAGCCCCCAGGGGACCACGGAGCGGGAGACCCAGTACTTC. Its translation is CASSPQGTTERETQYF.

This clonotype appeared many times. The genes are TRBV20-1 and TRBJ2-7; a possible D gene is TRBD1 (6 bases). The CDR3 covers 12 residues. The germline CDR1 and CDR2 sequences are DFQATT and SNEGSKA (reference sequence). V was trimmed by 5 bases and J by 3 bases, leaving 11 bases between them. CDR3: CSARQANYEQYF. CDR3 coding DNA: TGCAGTGCTCGACAGGCGAACTACGAGCAGTACTTC.